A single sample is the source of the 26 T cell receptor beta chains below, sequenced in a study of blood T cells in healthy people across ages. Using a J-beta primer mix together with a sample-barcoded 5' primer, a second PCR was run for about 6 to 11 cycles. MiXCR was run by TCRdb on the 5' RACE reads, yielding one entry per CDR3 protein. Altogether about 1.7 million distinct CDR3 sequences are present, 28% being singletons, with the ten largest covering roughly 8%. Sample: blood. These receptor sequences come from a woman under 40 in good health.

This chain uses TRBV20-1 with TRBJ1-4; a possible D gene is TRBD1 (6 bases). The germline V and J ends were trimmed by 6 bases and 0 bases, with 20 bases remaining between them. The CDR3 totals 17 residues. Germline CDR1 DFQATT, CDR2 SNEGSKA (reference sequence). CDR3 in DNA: TGCAGTGCCCACCCTAGGGACATCATCACAACTAATGAAAAACTGTTTTTT. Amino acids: CSAHPRDIITTNEKLFF.

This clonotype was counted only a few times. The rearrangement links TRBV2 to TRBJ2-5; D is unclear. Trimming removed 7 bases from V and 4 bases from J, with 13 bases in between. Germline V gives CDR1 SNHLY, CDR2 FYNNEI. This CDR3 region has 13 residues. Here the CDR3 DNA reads TGTGCCAGCATGAGGAGTTGGGGAGAGACCCAGTACTTC. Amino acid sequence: CASMRSWGETQYF. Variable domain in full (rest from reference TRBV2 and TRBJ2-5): EPEVTQTPSHQVTQMGQEVILRCVPISNHLYFYWYRQILGQKVEFLVSFYNNEISEKSEIFDDQFSVERPDGSNFTLKIRSTKLEDSAMYFCASMRSWGETQYFGPGTRLLVL.

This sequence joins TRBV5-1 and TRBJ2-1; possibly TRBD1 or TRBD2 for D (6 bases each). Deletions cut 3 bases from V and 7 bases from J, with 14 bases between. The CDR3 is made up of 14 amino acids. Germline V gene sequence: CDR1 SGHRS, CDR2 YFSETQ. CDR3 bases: TGCGCCAGCAGCTGGGGGGCAGGGTTAAATGAGCAGTTCTTC. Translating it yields CASSWGAGLNEQFF.

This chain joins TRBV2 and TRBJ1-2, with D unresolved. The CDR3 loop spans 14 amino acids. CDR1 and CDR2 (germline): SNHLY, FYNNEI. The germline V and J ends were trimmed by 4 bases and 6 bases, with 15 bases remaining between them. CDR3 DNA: TGTGCCAGCAGTGGCCCAGTGGGAAACGATGGCTACACCTTC. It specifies CASSGPVGNDGYTF.

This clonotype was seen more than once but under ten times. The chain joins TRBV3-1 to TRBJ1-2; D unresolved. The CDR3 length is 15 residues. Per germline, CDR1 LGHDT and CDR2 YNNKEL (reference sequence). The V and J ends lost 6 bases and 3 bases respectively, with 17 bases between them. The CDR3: CASRDIRAGDYGYTF. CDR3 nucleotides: TGTGCCAGCAGAGACATTCGGGCAGGAGACTATGGCTACACCTTC. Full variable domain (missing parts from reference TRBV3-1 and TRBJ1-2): DTAVSQTPKYLVTQMGNDKSIKCEQNLGHDTMYWYKQDSKKFLKIMFSYNNKELIINETVPNRFSPKSPDKAHLNLHINSLELGDSAVYFCASRDIRAGDYGYTFGSGTRLTVV.

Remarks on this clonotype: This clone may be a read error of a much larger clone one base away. CDR3 in amino acids: CASSFWGLQSGANVPTF. CDR3 nucleotides: TGTGCCAGCAGTTTTTGGGGACTCCAATCTGGGGCCAACGTCCCGACTTTC. This chain links TRBV12-3 or TRBV12-4 with TRBJ2-6; perhaps TRBD2 as D (6 bases). This CDR3 is 17 amino acids long.

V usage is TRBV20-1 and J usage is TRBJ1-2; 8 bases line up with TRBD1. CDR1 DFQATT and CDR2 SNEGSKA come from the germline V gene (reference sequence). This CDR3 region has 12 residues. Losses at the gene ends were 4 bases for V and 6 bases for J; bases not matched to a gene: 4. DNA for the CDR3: TGCAGTGCTACGGGACAGGACAATGGCTACACCTTC. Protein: CSATGQDNGYTF.

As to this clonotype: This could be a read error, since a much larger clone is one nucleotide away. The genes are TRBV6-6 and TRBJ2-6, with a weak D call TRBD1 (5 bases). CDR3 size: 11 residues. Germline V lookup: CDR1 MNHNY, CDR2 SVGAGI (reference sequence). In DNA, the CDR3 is TGTGCCAGCAGTGGGGCCAACGTCCGGACTTTC. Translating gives CASSGANVRTF.

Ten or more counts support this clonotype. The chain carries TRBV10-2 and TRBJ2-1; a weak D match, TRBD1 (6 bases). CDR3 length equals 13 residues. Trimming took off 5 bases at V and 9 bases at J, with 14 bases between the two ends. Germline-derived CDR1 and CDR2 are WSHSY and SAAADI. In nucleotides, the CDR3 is TGCGCCAGCAGTAGGGGGTCGCGGGCTGAGCAGTTCTTC. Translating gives CASSRGSRAEQFF.

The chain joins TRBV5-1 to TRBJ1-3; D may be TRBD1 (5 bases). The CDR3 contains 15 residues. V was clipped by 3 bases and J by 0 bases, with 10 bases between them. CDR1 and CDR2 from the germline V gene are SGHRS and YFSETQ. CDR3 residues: CASSWDQNSGNTIYF. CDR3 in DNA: TGCGCCAGCAGCTGGGACCAAAACTCTGGAAACACCATATATTTT.

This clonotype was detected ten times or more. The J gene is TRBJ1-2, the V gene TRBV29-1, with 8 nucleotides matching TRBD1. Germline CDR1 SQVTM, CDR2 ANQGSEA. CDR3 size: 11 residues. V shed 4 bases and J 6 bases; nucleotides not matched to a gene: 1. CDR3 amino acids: CSVGGQDGYTF. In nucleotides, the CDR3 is TGCAGCGTTGGGGGACAGGATGGCTACACCTTC. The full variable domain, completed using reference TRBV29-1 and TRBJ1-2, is SAVISQKPSRDICQRGTSLTIQCQVDSQVTMMFWYRQQPGQSLTLIATANQGSEATYESGFVIDKFPISRPNLTFSTLTVSNMSPEDSSIYLCSVGGQDGYTFGSGTRLTVV.

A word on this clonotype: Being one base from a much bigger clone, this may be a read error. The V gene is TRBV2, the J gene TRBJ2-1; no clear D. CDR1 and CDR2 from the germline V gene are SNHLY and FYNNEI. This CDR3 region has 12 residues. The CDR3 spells CASSEVYNERFF. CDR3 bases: TGTGCCAGCAGTGAAGTCTACAATGAGCGGTTCTTC.

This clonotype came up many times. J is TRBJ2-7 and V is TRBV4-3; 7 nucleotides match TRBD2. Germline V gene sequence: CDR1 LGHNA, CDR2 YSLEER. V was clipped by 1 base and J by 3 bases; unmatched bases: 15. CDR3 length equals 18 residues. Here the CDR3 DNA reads TGCGCCAGCAGCCAAGCGACAGTAGCTGGACTAGTAGTCTACGAGCAGTACTTC. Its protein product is CASSQATVAGLVVYEQYF.

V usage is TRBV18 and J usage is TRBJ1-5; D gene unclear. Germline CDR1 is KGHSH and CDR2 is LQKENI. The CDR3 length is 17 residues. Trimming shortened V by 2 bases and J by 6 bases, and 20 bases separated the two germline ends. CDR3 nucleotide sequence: TGTGCCAGCTCACCATCGGAGCGGGTCGATGGAGGTCAGCCCCAGCATTTT. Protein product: CASSPSERVDGGQPQHF.

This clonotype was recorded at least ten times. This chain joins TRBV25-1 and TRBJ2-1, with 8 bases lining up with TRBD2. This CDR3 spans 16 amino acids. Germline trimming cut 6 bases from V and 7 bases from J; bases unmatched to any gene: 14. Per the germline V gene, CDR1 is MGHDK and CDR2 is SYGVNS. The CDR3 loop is CASSPLLADLGNEQFF. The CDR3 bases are TGTGCCAGCAGCCCGCTACTAGCGGACCTAGGGAATGAGCAGTTCTTC.

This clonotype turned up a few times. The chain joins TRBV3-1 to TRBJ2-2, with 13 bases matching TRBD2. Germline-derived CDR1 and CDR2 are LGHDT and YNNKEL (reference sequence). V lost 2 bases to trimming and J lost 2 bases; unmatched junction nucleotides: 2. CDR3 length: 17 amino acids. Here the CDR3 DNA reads TGTGCCAGCAGCCAAACTAGCGGGGGGGTTAACACCGGGGAGCTGTTTTTT. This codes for CASSQTSGGVNTGELFF.

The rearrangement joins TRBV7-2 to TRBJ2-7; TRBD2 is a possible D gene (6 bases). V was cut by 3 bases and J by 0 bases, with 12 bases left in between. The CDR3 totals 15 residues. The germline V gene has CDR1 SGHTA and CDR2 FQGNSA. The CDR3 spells CASSFYGGSSYEQYF. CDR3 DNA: TGTGCCAGCAGCTTTTATGGGGGGAGCTCCTACGAGCAGTACTTC.

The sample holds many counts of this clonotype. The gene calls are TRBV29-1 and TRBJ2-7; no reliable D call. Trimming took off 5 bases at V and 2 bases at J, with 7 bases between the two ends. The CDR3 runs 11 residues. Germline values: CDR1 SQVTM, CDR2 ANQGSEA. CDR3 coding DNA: TGCAGCGTTAGACTTACCTACGAGCAGTACTTC. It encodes CSVRLTYEQYF.

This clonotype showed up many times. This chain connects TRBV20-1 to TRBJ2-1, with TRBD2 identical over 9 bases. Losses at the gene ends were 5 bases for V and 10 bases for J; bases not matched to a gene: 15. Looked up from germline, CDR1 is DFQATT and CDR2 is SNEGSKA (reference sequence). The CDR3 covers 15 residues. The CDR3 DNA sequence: TGCAGTGCTCGGAGGTCCGGGACTAGCTTGAAGGAGCAGTTCTTC. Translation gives CSARRSGTSLKEQFF.

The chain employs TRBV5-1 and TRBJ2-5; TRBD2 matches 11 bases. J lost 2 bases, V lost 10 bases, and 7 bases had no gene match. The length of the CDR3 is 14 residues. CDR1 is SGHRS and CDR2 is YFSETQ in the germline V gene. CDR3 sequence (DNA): TGCGCCTCCCAGACTAGCGGGATTCAAGAGACCCAGTACTTC. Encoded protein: CASQTSGIQETQYF.

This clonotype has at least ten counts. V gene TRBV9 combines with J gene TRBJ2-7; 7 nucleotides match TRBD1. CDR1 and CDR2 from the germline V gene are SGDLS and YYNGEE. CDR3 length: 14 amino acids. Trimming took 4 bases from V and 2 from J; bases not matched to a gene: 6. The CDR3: CASSRDRATYEQYF. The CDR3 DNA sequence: TGTGCCAGCAGCCGAGACAGGGCCACCTACGAGCAGTACTTC.

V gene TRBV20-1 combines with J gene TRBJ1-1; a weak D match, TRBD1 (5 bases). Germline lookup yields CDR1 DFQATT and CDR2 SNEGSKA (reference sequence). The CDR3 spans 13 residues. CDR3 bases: TGCATTGCCTCCCAGGGAAGCGACACTGAAGCTTTCTTT. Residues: CIASQGSDTEAFF.

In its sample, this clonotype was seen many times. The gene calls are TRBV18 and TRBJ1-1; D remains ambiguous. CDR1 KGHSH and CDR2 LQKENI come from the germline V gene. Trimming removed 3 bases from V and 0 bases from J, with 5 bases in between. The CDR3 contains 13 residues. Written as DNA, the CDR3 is TGTGCCAGCTCACCCGGCATGAACACTGAAGCTTTCTTT. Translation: CASSPGMNTEAFF.

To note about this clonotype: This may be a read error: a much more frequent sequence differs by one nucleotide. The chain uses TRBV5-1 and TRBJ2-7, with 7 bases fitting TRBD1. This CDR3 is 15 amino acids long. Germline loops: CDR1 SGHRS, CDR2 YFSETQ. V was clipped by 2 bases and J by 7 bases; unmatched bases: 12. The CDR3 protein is CASSFVQQGEWEQYF. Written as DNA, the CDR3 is TGCGCCAGCAGCTTTGTCCAGCAGGGGGAGTGGGAGCAGTACTTC.

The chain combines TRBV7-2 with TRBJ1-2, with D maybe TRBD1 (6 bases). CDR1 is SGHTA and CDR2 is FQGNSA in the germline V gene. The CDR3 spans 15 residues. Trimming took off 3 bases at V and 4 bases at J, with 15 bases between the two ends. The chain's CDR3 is CASSFSGGGGYGYTF. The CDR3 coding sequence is TGTGCCAGCAGCTTTTCTGGGGGGGGCGGCTATGGCTACACCTTC.

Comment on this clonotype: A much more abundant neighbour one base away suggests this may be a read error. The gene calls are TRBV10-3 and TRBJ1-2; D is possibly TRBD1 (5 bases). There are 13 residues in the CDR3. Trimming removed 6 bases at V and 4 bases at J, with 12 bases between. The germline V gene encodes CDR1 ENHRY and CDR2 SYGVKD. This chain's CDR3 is CAIRRDGSYGYTF. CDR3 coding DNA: TGTGCCATCAGAAGGGACGGCTCCTATGGCTACACCTTC.